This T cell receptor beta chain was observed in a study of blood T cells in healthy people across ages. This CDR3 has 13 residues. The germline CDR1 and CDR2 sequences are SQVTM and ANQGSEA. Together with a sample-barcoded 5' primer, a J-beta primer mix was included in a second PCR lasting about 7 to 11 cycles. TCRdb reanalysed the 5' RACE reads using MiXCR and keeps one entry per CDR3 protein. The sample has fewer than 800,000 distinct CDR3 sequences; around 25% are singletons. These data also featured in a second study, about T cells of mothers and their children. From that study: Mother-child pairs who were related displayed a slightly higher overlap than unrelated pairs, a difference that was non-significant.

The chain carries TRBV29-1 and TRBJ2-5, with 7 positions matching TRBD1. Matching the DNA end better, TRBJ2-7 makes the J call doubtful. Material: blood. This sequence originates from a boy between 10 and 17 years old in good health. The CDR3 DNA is TGCAGCGTCGAGACGACAGGGACCTACGAGCAGTACTTC. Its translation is CSVETTGTYEQYF.